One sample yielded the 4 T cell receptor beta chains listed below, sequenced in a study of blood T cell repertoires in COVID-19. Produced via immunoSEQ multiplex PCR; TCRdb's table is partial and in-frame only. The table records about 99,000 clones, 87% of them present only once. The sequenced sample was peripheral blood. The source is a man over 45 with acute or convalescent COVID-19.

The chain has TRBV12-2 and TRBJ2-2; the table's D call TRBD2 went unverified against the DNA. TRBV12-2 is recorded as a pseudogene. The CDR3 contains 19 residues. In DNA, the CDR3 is TGTGCAAGTCGCTTCCGGTGGAAGAGCGGGGTCCGTAGCACCGGGGAGCTGTTTTTT. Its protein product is CASRFRWKSGVRSTGELFF.

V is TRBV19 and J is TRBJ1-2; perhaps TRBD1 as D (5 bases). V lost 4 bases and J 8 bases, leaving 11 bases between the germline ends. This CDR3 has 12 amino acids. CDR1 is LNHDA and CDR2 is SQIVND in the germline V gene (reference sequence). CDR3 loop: CASSKAGGGYTF. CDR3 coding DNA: TGTGCCAGTAGTAAGGCCGGGGGAGGCTACACCTTC. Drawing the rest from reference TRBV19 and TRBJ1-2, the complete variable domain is DGGITQSPKYLFRKEGQNVTLSCEQNLNHDAMYWYRQDPGQGLRLIYYSQIVNDFQKGDIAEGYSVSREKKESFPLTVTSAQKNPTAFYLCASSKAGGGYTFGSGTRLTVV.

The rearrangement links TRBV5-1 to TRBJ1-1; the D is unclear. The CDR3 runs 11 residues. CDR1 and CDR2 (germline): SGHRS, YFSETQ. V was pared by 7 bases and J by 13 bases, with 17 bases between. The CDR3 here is CASHGTEGGFF. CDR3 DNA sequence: TGCGCCAGCCACGGCACAGAAGGAGGTTTCTTT.

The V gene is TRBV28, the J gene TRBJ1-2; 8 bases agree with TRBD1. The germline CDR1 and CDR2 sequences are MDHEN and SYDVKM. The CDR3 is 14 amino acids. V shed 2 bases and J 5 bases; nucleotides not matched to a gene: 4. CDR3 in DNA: TGTGCCAGCAGTTTAACCCAGGGGGCTTATGGCTACACCTTC. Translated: CASSLTQGAYGYTF.